The TCR beta chain under discussion was sequenced for a study of blood T cell repertoires in COVID-19. TCRdb keeps only in-frame clones here, not all; method: immunoSEQ multiplex PCR. The sample lists about 140,000 clones; about 86% were seen once. V shed 5 bases and J 11 bases; nucleotides not matched to a gene: 7. This CDR3 spans 12 amino acids. The V call is TRBV12-3 or TRBV12-4, the J call TRBJ2-3; 7 bases line up with TRBD1. Sequencing input: peripheral blood. The source of this sequence is a woman aged 60-75 years with acute or convalescent COVID-19. The CDR3: CASSPTGLVQYF. CDR3 sequence (DNA): TGTGCCAGCAGTCCGACAGGGCTGGTGCAGTATTTT.